This T cell receptor (beta chain) was profiled in a study of regulatory T cells in long-lasting Graves disease. Construction of the TCR beta libraries employed iRepertoire HTBI primers in conjunction with Arm-PCR of CDR3 regions. Each CDR3 protein gets one entry after TCRdb re-called the multiplex PCR reads with MiXCR. The data hold roughly 360,000 distinct CDR3 sequences, with 10% to 15% observed a single time. Time point in this sample: newly diagnosed GD, antithyroid drugs for less than 3 months. PBMC-derived RNA was used for the TCR library. Germline-derived CDR1 and CDR2 are SGHDN and FVKESK. This CDR3 comprises 15 residues. V shed 4 bases and J shed 7 bases, with 19 bases lying between them. These sequences were also reported in another study, on T cells in Graves' hyperthyroidism and ophthalmopathy.

V usage is TRBV14 and J usage is TRBJ1-1; weak D call: TRBD1 (6 bases). Sample: peripheral blood mononuclear cells (PBMCs), taken at new diagnosis, from a patient treated with antithyroid drugs. This receptor was taken from a woman aged 18-29 years with Graves disease. The CDR3 nucleotides are TGTGCCAGCAGCCCTGTGACAGGTACCTCTGATGAAGCTTTCTTT. Translation: CASSPVTGTSDEAFF.